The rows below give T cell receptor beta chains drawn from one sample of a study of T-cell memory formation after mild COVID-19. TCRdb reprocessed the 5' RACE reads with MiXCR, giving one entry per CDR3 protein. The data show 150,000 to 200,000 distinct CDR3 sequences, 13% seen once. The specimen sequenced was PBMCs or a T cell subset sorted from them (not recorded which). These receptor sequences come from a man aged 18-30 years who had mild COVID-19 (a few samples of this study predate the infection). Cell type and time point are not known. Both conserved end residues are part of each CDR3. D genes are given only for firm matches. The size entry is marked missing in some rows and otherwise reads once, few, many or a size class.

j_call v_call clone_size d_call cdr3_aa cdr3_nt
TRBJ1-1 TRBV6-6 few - CASSYRTGSSEAFF TGTGCCAGCAGTTACCGCACAGGGTCTTCTGAAGCTTTCTTT
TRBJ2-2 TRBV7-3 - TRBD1 CASTTGQGNTGELFF TGTGCCAGCACCACGGGACAGGGGAACACCGGGGAGCTGTTTTTT
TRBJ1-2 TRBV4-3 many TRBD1 CASSQLTGGNGYTF TGCGCCAGCAGCCAACTGACAGGGGGCAATGGCTACACCTTC
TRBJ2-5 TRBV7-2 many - CASSLAGIQETQYF TGTGCCAGCAGCTTAGCTGGGATTCAAGAGACCCAGTACTTC
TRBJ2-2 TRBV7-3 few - CASSPGTTGELFF TGTGCCAGCAGCCCCGGGACCACCGGGGAGCTGTTTTTT
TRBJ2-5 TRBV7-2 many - CASSFTSLETQYF TGTGCCAGCAGCTTTACTAGCTTGGAGACCCAGTACTTC
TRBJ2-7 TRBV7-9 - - CASSTESYEQYF TGTGCCAGCAGCACAGAGAGCTACGAGCAGTACTTC
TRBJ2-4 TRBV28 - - CASTSGGSGPLNIQYF TGTGCCAGCACCTCAGGTGGAAGTGGCCCCTTAAACATTCAGTACTTC
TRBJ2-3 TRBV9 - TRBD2 CASSVLGLAGVTTDTQYF TGTGCCAGCAGCGTTCTGGGACTAGCGGGGGTAACCACAGATACGCAGTATTTT
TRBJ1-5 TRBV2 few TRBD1 CASSRTGTGNQPQHF TGTGCCAGCAGCCGGACAGGGACCGGCAATCAGCCCCAGCATTTT
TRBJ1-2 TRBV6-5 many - CASSFLGSGYTF TGTGCCAGCAGTTTTCTGGGGAGCGGCTACACCTTC
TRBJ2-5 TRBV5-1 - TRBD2 CASSPGASGVRETQYF TGCGCCAGCAGCCCGGGGGCTAGCGGGGTAAGAGAGACCCAGTACTTC
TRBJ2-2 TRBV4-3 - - CASSQDPSRPENTGELFF TGCGCCAGCAGCCAAGATCCTTCACGTCCAGAGAACACCGGGGAGCTGTTTTTT
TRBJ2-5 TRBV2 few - CASSEGPNQYF TGTGCCAGCAGTGAAGGACCAAATCAGTACTTC
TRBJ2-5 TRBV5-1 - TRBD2 CASSRDPGLEGETQYF TGCGCCAGCAGCCGGGACCCGGGACTAGAGGGAGAGACCCAGTACTTC
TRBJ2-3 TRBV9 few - CASSVEAEVHTQYF TGTGCCAGCAGCGTAGAGGCCGAGGTTCATACGCAGTATTTT
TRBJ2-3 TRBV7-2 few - CASSLAWLAATDTQYF TGTGCCAGCAGCTTAGCGTGGCTAGCAGCCACAGATACGCAGTATTTT
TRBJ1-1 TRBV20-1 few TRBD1 CSARGDRVNTEAFF TGCAGTGCTAGGGGGGACAGGGTGAACACTGAAGCTTTCTTT
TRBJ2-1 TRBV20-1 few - CSASPLSSYNEQFF TGCAGTGCTAGTCCCCTAAGCTCCTACAATGAGCAGTTCTTC
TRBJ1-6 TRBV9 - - CASSVEGGTSSYNSPLHF TGTGCCAGCAGCGTAGAAGGAGGGACCAGCTCCTATAATTCACCCCTCCACTTT
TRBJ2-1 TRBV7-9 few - CASSLDPRDKGSYNEQFF TGTGCCAGCAGCTTGGATCCACGGGACAAAGGCTCCTACAATGAGCAGTTCTTC
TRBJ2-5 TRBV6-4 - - CASSQDLTSLKETQYF TGTGCCAGCAGCCAGGACCTGACCTCGCTAAAAGAGACCCAGTACTTC
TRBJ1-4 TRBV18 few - CASSPTTGPREKLFF TGTGCCAGCTCACCCACGACAGGCCCCCGTGAAAAACTGTTTTTT
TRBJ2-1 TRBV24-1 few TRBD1 CATSFKGQGYNEQFF TGTGCCACCAGTTTCAAGGGACAGGGGTACAATGAGCAGTTCTTC
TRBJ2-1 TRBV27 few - CASSLAGGGRLNEQFF TGTGCCAGCAGTTTAGCCGGGGGAGGCCGGTTGAATGAGCAGTTCTTC
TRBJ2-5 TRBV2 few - CASSVERAYQETQYF TGTGCCAGCAGTGTTGAGAGGGCGTACCAAGAGACCCAGTACTTC
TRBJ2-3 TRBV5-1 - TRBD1 CASSVGQGTDTQYF TGCGCCAGCAGCGTGGGACAGGGCACAGATACGCAGTATTTT
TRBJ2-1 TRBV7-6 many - CASSLGSHGRYEQFF TGTGCCAGCAGCTTAGGAAGTCATGGACGCTATGAGCAGTTCTTC
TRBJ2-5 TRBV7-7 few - CASSPRAYQETQYF TGTGCCAGCAGCCCTCGGGCGTACCAAGAGACCCAGTACTTC
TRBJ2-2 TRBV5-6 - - CASSLERSRRTGELFF TGTGCCAGCAGCTTGGAGCGGTCCCGTAGGACCGGGGAGCTGTTTTTT
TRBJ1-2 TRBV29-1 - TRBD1 CSVPGQTNYGYTF TGCAGCGTGCCGGGACAGACTAACTATGGCTACACCTTC
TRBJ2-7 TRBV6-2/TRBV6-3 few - CASTWGPTGGPYEQYF TGTGCCAGCACCTGGGGCCCTACGGGGGGCCCCTACGAGCAGTACTTC
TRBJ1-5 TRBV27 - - CASSLYPGQTSNQPQHF TGTGCCAGCAGTCTATATCCCGGACAGACTAGCAATCAGCCCCAGCATTTT
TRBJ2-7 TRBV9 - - CASSVAQSSSAYEQYF TGTGCCAGCAGCGTAGCCCAAAGTAGCAGCGCCTACGAGCAGTACTTC
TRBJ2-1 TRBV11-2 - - CASSPAAGLSHNEQFF TGTGCCAGCAGCCCTGCCGCGGGACTCTCCCACAATGAGCAGTTCTTC
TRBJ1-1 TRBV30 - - CAWVGWAEAFF TGTGCCTGGGTGGGTTGGGCTGAAGCTTTCTTT
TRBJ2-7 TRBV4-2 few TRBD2 CASSPLVEGGGDYEQYF TGTGCCAGCAGCCCCCTAGTTGAAGGCGGGGGGGACTACGAGCAGTACTTC
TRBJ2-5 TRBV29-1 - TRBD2 CSGAPGASGEETQYF TGCAGCGGTGCCCCCGGGGCTAGCGGGGAAGAGACCCAGTACTTC
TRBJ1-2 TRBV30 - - CAWSVQGAYGYTF TGTGCCTGGAGTGTGCAGGGAGCCTATGGCTACACCTTC
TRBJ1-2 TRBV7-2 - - CASSLAGGMGGYTF TGTGCCAGCAGCTTAGCCGGGGGCATGGGTGGCTACACCTTC
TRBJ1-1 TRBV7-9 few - CASSLLTGMNTEAFF TGTGCCAGCAGCTTATTAACAGGCATGAACACTGAAGCTTTCTTT
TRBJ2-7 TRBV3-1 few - CASSRDQGIAYEQYF TGTGCCAGCAGCCGAGACCAGGGGATAGCCTACGAGCAGTACTTC
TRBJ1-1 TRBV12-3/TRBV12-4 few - CASTLGSAFF TGTGCCAGCACCTTAGGGAGCGCTTTCTTT
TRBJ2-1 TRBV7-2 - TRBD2 CASSRGGNDNEQFF TGTGCCAGCAGCCGCGGGGGGAACGACAATGAGCAGTTCTTC
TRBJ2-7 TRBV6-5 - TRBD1 CASSYAGTEFYEQYF TGTGCCAGCAGTTACGCCGGGACAGAGTTCTACGAGCAGTACTTC
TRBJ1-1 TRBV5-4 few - CASSPGPGRPASTEAFF TGTGCCAGCAGCCCGGGACCGGGACGCCCGGCGTCGACTGAAGCTTTCTTT
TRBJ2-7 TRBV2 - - CASSQSSYEQYF TGTGCCAGCAGCCAGAGCTCCTACGAGCAGTACTTC
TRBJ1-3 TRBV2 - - CASEQGPSGNTIYF TGTGCCAGTGAACAGGGCCCCTCTGGAAACACCATATATTTT
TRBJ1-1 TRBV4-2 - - CASSHTPATEAFF TGTGCCAGCAGCCACACTCCCGCCACTGAAGCTTTCTTT
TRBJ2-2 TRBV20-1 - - CSASANTGELFF TGCAGTGCTAGCGCGAACACCGGGGAGCTGTTTTTT